This TCR beta chain was captured by sequencing in a study of cytomegalovirus exposure and HLA in healthy donors (dated by TCRdb to between 2016 and 2019). Some background on the complete study: An earlier analysis of around 600 of the donors reported more than 250 Gb of sequence data and 100 million to 130 million unique TCR beta sequences from some 180 million T cells. Roughly 300 gigabases of sequencing data and 70 million to 95 million unique TCR sequences made up an early release that covered approximately 620 HLA-typed donors. The genetic ancestry cluster associated with self-reported Caucasian donors included around 76% of the roughly 390 genotyped donors. The study aimed to test whether cataloging public T cell receptors could reveal signatures of past pathogen exposure. The study profiled the T cell repertoires of hundreds of subjects by immunosequencing and related them to cytomegalovirus serostatus. Besides the first cohort of under 700 subjects, a separate validation cohort made up of 120 different subjects was used. To predict cytomegalovirus infection status, the study brought together high-throughput TCR immunosequencing, statistical association of individual TCRs with disease status, and machine learning. A later analysis re-examined previously published TCR beta repertoires from about 670 donors and added high-resolution HLA genotyping to investigate patterns of TCR occurrence. Rather than using new phenotypic data, the later analysis identified candidate immune exposures from TCR beta sequences and from how often those sequences occurred across donors. An earlier analysis of approximately 580 of the donors used high-throughput TCR beta sequencing to judge whether each TCR beta V gene segment behaved as functional or pseudogenic. Donor age, sex, ethnicity and CMV serostatus were compiled together with the repertoire data. Genome-wide SNP genotypes for about 55% of the roughly 670 donors were used in a later genetic analysis, which treated that subset as a discovery cohort. All discovery cohort repertoires had been generated on a single sequencing platform. HLA typing included class I and class II loci at four-digit resolution. The number of typed donors differed by locus: about 629-630 for A, B, C, DRB1 and DQB1; approximately 540 for DQA1; 606 for DPA1; and around 450 for DPB1. About five DR-DQ haplotypes were treated as single units for association and clustering because of strong linkage in the cohort. On average, about 240,000 unique TCR beta nucleotide sequences were sequenced per donor among about 400 genotyped donors of the cohort, with about 17% of those sequences being non-productive.

The library was built by means of the immunoSEQ multiplex PCR assay. For the multiplex PCR, a mixture combining 60 forward primers for TCR Vbeta segments and 13 reverse primers for TCR Jbeta segments was used. The CDR3 region of rearranged TCR beta genes was amplified from genomic DNA by a multiplex PCR assay. Amplified TCR beta libraries were sequenced as 87-base-pair reads on the Illumina HiSeq System. In the paper's pipeline: A later analysis tallied 75 million to 85 million unique TCR beta chains across the 640 or so repertoires, and around 9.9 million of those chains were shared by two or more donors. Raw reads were error-corrected and collapsed into unique sequences with a nearest-neighbor algorithm that merged closely related sequences to remove PCR and sequencing errors. Alignment of CDR3 sequences to IMGT reference sequences was used to assign V, D and J gene segments. Each retained sequence needed at least a six-nucleotide match to both a V gene segment and a J gene segment. Rearrangements were called productive when the CDR3 lacked stop codons and stayed in frame with V and J; all others were non-productive. Following IMGT convention, CDR3 was defined as the stretch from the second conserved V-encoded cysteine up to the conserved J-encoded phenylalanine. Sequences without an unambiguous match to a single V gene segment were excluded from the earlier analysis of several hundred of the donors. In an earlier analysis of more than 500 of the donors, a V segment was called functional when productive rearrangements were above 56.7%, and segregating when the standard deviation between donors exceeded 5%. To diagnose cytomegalovirus status from the catalog of TCR beta chain sequences, a statistical classification framework was built. A later analysis assigned V and J genes by comparing TCR nucleotide sequences with IMGT/GENE-DB human TR gene sequences. Using the TCRdist pipeline, a later analysis assigned CDR3 sequences along with most-parsimonious VDJ recombination scenarios. In a later analysis, each TCR beta chain was defined by its CDR3 amino acid sequence together with its V-gene family, and reads lacking a unique V-gene family were excluded. A later analysis removed 500 to 600 highly shared, low-generation-probability nucleotide sequences to deal with suspected cross-contamination and a sequencing artifact. In a later analysis, a clonal expansion index was calculated for each public chain from normalized within-repertoire ranks of inferred template counts. In a later analysis, generation probabilities were computed with a VDJ recombination model fitted to out-of-frame rearrangements, and the resulting probabilities were checked against IGoR. Hypergeometric tests were used in a later analysis to score TCR-TCR, TCR-HLA and TCR-CMV co-occurrence, with a repertoire-size bias correction applied to the TCR pairs. To estimate false discovery rates, a later analysis permuted the HLA or CMV assignments 20 times. A later analysis grouped co-occurring TCRs with DBSCAN, adding TCRdist sequence similarity when clustering within HLA-allele-positive subsets. Repertoires with fewer than 30,000 or more than 120,000 public chains were left out of co-occurrence clustering, as were roughly five repertoires with anomalous nucleotide sharing. TCRdb carries this immuneACCESS record with in-frame sequences only. Its versions omit some clonotypes, under half of them owing to an unresolved V gene in the studies checked, with the rest unexplained. V and J calls and clone size are given by that table; D and trimming were obtained from the DNA. Counted in this sample were about 120,000 clones; over 75% of them appeared once. The ten largest clones add up to 2.1% of the sample.

From the cysteine up to the phenylalanine, the CDR3 has a length of 13 residues. Only CDR3 DNA is held: 39 bases, read in frame from base 1. The trim is 7 bases for V and 9 bases for J, with a gap of 16 bases between the germline ends. The germline V gene sets CDR1 to SNHLY and CDR2 to FYNNEI. In total, roughly 710 healthy bone marrow donors made up the cohort. All cohort members were sampled while nominally healthy, although unrecorded immune exposures were likely present. The donor tested CMV seronegative, placing the donor among the 350 or so seronegative members of the cohort. Every donor gave a peripheral blood sample, and the peripheral blood mononuclear cells from that sample were used for TCR beta sequencing. The Qiagen DNeasy Blood Extraction Kit was used to extract genomic DNA from the blood cell samples. This clone was counted only a few times. The antigen it recognizes is unknown. Base quality data are lacking; no much larger clone is found one base away.

The research as a whole found: Linkage disequilibrium might explain the correlated functional status among segregating V segments, but an unknown experimental factor could not be excluded. In a later analysis, several top co-occurrence clusters were reported to appear linked to parvovirus B19, influenza, CMV and Epstein-Barr virus. Because counts were too low, seventeen rarely observed V segments, including chromosome 9 orphons, were excluded from the earlier analysis of some 540 of the donors. In a later analysis, TCR association rates were found to vary across HLA loci, with the most associated TCRs seen for DRB1 alleles and the fewest for HLA-C alleles. A further reported finding was that TCR beta sequences accurately predicted the HLA-A and HLA-B alleles for most subjects in the first cohort. In a later analysis, about 16,000 TCR beta sequences were associated with specific HLA alleles at a false discovery rate of 0.05. The authors suggested that the approach could potentially be generalized to other disease states and immunological phenotypes. Because the 87-base-pair reads could not distinguish some IMGT-functional V segments, including TRBV6-2 and TRBV6-3, those segments were excluded. Immune exposure information for the cohort was limited to CMV serostatus. A group of highly shared sequence variants was considered likely to be a technical artifact of the sequencing pipeline. Sequencing depth was assumed to be roughly uniform across donors in the presence/absence analyses, though that assumption may not hold. A later genetic analysis reported fewer N-insertions in productive TCRs among donors in an Asian-associated ancestry cluster than the roughly 620-donor mean. A later analysis found that most CMV-associated TCR beta chains appeared HLA-restricted, with HLA associations seemingly driven largely by CMV exposure. In a later analysis, HLA-associated TCR beta chains were found to be more clonally expanded and to have lower generation probabilities than equally common non-associated chains. In an earlier analysis of around 500 of the donors, most TCR beta V segments appeared in productive rearrangements about 90% or about 30% of the time, broadly matching IMGT annotations. In this cohort, only TCR beta chains were sequenced, and detectable features were limited by the absence of alpha or paired-chain data. The study gave a list of more than 150 TCR beta chains associated with cytomegalovirus. HLA typing was unavailable for some donors at each locus, so association tests used only the typed subset. Most TCR sequences were seen in very few donors, while some public TCRs were found in many individuals. The classifier was reported to diagnose cytomegalovirus status with high specificity and sensitivity in both the original and validation cohorts. Strong co-occurrence of HLA alleles, especially DR and DQ, made assigning TCR associations to individual alleles difficult. Three of the identified cytomegalovirus-associated TCR beta chains were confirmed in vitro to be specific for cytomegalovirus antigens. An association between a missense DCLRE1C variant and V-gene and J-gene trimming of TCR beta chains was found in a later genetic analysis and replicated in an independent cohort.

In this chain, TRBV2 is recombined with TRBJ2-1; TRBD2 could be the D gene, as 6 bases match. The TCR originated in a man aged 25 to 40 in good health and CMV-seronegative. Sequencing input: PBMCs. The nucleotide sequence is given as TGTGCCAGCATACGAGGAGGGGACGGTGAGCAGTTCTTC. This translates into CASIRGGDGEQFF.